A single T cell receptor beta chain is shown here with its context. Seattle-derived patients entered the study during active infection and were followed longitudinally. Looked up from germline, CDR1 is LNHDA and CDR2 is SQIVND (reference sequence). This CDR3 has 14 residues. Trimming took off 4 bases at V and 9 bases at J, with 16 bases between the two ends. This sample is part of a study of blood T cell repertoires in COVID-19. Assay: immunoSEQ multiplex PCR; the TCRdb copy retains only in-frame clones and omits some. The sample lists under 400,000 clones, approximately 90% occurring once. Sequencing was carried out using peripheral blood. This sequence originates from a woman in her fifties or sixties with COVID-19, enrolled during active disease. The chain carries TRBV19 and TRBJ1-5; TRBD1 might be the D (5 bases). CDR3 sequence: CASSTGFGMWPQHF. CDR3 in DNA: TGTGCCAGTAGTACAGGGTTCGGAATGTGGCCCCAGCATTTT.